The 24 T cell receptor beta chains below come from one sample, sequenced in a study of blood T cell repertoires in COVID-19. TCRdb's copy holds only in-frame clones and misses some; the assay was immunoSEQ multiplex PCR. The sample shows fewer than 140,000 clones, about four fifths of them seen only once. The sequenced sample was peripheral blood. All receptors come from a woman aged 55-75 years with acute or convalescent COVID-19.

The V gene is TRBV6-2 or TRBV6-3, the J gene TRBJ2-7, with 8 bases identical to TRBD1. With 5 bases clipped from V and 2 bases from J, the junction kept 5 bases outside the gene matches. Germline CDR1 and CDR2: MNHEY and SVGEGT. The CDR3 runs 14 residues. Here the CDR3 DNA reads TGTGCCAGCAGTGCACGGACAGGGCCCTACGAGCAGTACTTC. It is translated as CASSARTGPYEQYF.

V is TRBV4-1 and J is TRBJ2-3, with 10 bases matching TRBD2. V shed 4 bases, J shed 4 bases, and the junction held 11 bases outside the gene matches. Per the germline V gene, CDR1 is MGHRA and CDR2 is YSYEKL. This CDR3 is built from 17 residues. For the CDR3, the DNA is TGCGCCAGCAGCCTTGTCAGCGGGAGGGCTGGCGCAGATACGCAGTATTTT. This sequence encodes CASSLVSGRAGADTQYF.

The V and J genes are TRBV5-6 and TRBJ2-2; 7 nucleotides agree with TRBD2. Germline V gives CDR1 SGHDT, CDR2 YYEEEE. The J segment lost 6 bases and the V segment lost 1 base, leaving 6 bases of the junction unmatched. The CDR3 is 15 residues long. This chain's CDR3 is CASSLLLAVAGELFF. DNA of the CDR3: TGTGCCAGCAGCTTGTTGCTAGCGGTGGCCGGGGAGCTGTTTTTT.

The V and J genes are TRBV6-5 and TRBJ1-2; D perhaps matches TRBD1 (6 bases). This CDR3 comprises 14 residues. The germline gives CDR1 MNHEY, CDR2 SVGAGI. V lost 11 bases to trimming and J lost 3 bases, with 19 bases between them. CDR3 sequence (DNA): TGTGCCTGTGTAAGACAGGATATAGACTATGGCTACACCTTC. It encodes CACVRQDIDYGYTF.

V usage is TRBV19 and J usage is TRBJ1-1, with 7 nucleotides matching TRBD1. Losses at the gene ends were 6 bases for V and 4 bases for J; bases not matched to a gene: 14. This CDR3 region has 16 residues. Germline V lookup: CDR1 LNHDA, CDR2 SQIVND (reference sequence). The CDR3 reads CASRKTGQPRSTEAFF. DNA for the CDR3: TGTGCCAGTAGGAAGACAGGGCAGCCGAGGAGCACTGAAGCTTTCTTT.

This rearrangement joins TRBV9 to TRBJ2-5; 11 bases fit TRBD2. Trimming cost V 5 bases and J 5 bases; bases outside gene matches: 11. In germline, CDR1 is SGDLS, CDR2 YYNGEE. This CDR3 has 16 residues. CDR3 sequence reads: CASSRRSGGAGETQYF. CDR3 nucleotide sequence: TGTGCCAGCAGTCGACGTAGCGGGGGGGCCGGGGAGACCCAGTACTTC.

The chain uses TRBV27 and TRBJ2-5, with unresolved D. Trimming shortened V by 3 bases and J by 5 bases, and 10 bases separated the two germline ends. Germline V lookup: CDR1 MNHEY, CDR2 SMNVEV (reference sequence). This CDR3 is built from 13 residues. The CDR3 is CASSFRRVETQYF. CDR3 nucleotides: TGTGCCAGCAGTTTTCGTCGGGTGGAGACCCAGTACTTC.

The V gene is TRBV18, the J gene TRBJ2-1; the match to TRBD2 covers 13 bases. The junction had 10 bases not matched to a gene; V was cut back by 8 bases and J by 6 bases. The CDR3 sequence is 16 residues long. In germline, CDR1 is KGHSH, CDR2 LQKENI. The CDR3 nucleotides are TGTGCCAGCGTAGTGACTAGCGGGAGGTTAGTCAATGAGCAGTTCTTC. It codes for CASVVTSGRLVNEQFF.

The chain joins TRBV6-1 to TRBJ1-6; no firm D call. V was shortened by 1 base and J by 7 bases, with 17 bases between the two germline ends. Germline-derived CDR1 and CDR2 are MNHNS and SASEGT. The CDR3 runs to 17 residues. The CDR3 protein is CASSEVASSTRNSPLHF. In DNA form, the CDR3 reads TGTGCCAGCAGTGAAGTGGCGTCATCGACTAGGAATTCACCCCTCCACTTT.

The chain is built from TRBV10-3 and TRBJ1-2; 7 bases map to TRBD1. This CDR3 region has 13 residues. Germline V gene lookup returns CDR1 ENHRY and CDR2 SYGVKD. The trim removed 6 bases at V and 3 bases at J, leaving 4 bases unmatched. The CDR3 spells CAIRKGTDYGYTF. The CDR3 nucleotides are TGTGCCATCAGGAAAGGGACAGACTATGGCTACACCTTC.

This clone was counted a single time. The chain carries TRBV18 and TRBJ2-1; D call uncertain. Germline lookup yields CDR1 KGHSH and CDR2 LQKENI. The CDR3 has 13 amino acids. V was shortened by 6 bases and J by 3 bases, with 9 bases between the two germline ends. CDR3 sequence reads: CASSPSNYNEQFF. DNA of the CDR3: TGTGCCAGCTCCCCCAGTAACTACAATGAGCAGTTCTTC.

This chain uses TRBV6-6 with TRBJ2-3; 12 positions agree with TRBD2. The V and J ends lost 6 bases and 6 bases, in that order; junction bases with no gene match: 10. The germline CDR1 and CDR2 sequences are MNHNY and SVGAGI (reference sequence). CDR3 length equals 16 residues. The CDR3: CASSGKGLAGRDTQYF. In DNA form, the CDR3 reads TGTGCCAGCAGCGGAAAGGGACTAGCGGGCCGCGATACGCAGTATTTT.

This clone was counted a single time. V and J are TRBV19 and TRBJ2-5; tentative D call: TRBD1 (5 bases). Germline lookup yields CDR1 LNHDA and CDR2 SQIVND (reference sequence). The CDR3 length is 13 residues. Trimming shortened V by 8 bases and J by 5 bases, and 15 bases separated the two germline ends. In nucleotides, the CDR3 is TGTGCCAGTGGCTTCGGTCCAGGGGAGACCCAGTACTTC. The encoded protein is CASGFGPGETQYF.

The rearrangement links TRBV6-5 to TRBJ1-1; maybe TRBD1 (6 bases). The CDR3 is made up of 14 amino acids. V gave up 6 bases and J gave up 1 base, with 12 bases separating them. Germline-derived CDR1 and CDR2 are MNHEY and SVGAGI. The CDR3 region is CASSIVTGNTEAFF. The CDR3 DNA sequence: TGTGCCAGCAGCATCGTGACAGGGAACACTGAAGCTTTCTTT.

This chain uses TRBV12-3 or TRBV12-4 with TRBJ2-1; tentatively, D is TRBD2 (6 bases). V was clipped by 6 bases and J by 12 bases, with 12 bases between them. The CDR3 contains 11 residues. CDR3 sequence reads: CASRAGGTQFF. The CDR3 coding sequence is TGTGCCAGCAGGGCTGGGGGGACGCAGTTCTTC.

The chain has TRBV5-5 and TRBJ1-3; 9 positions agree with TRBD1. After removal of 4 bases from V and 2 bases from J, the junction contained 4 bases not matched to a gene. Germline V gives CDR1 SGHKS, CDR2 YYEKEE (reference sequence). This CDR3 is built from 15 residues. Here the CDR3 DNA reads TGTGCCAGCAGCCTGAGACAGGGGGCTGGAAACACCATATATTTT. Translated, it gives CASSLRQGAGNTIYF.

The rearrangement links TRBV10-2 to TRBJ2-5; perhaps TRBD2 as D (6 bases). V was shortened by 8 bases and J by 5 bases, with 15 bases between the two germline ends. CDR3 length equals 13 residues. Germline CDR1 WSHSY, CDR2 SAAADI. The CDR3 here is CASGRGQFETQYF. In DNA form, the CDR3 reads TGCGCCAGCGGGCGGGGCCAATTTGAGACCCAGTACTTC.

This clone occurred once. The chain is built from TRBV5-1 and TRBJ1-1, with D hard to call. Germline V gives CDR1 SGHRS, CDR2 YFSETQ. There are 17 residues in the CDR3. V gave up 2 bases and J gave up 1 base, with 18 bases separating them. The DNA for the CDR3 is TGCGCCAGCAGCTTCGGAGGAGTGGGTCATCAGAACACTGAAGCTTTCTTT. The encoded protein is CASSFGGVGHQNTEAFF.

J is TRBJ1-1 and V is TRBV5-1; TRBD1 agrees at 7 bases. Germline assignment: CDR1 SGHRS and CDR2 YFSETQ. J was trimmed by 2 bases and V by 3 bases; bases with no gene match: 4. This CDR3 region has 14 residues. For the CDR3, the DNA is TGCGCCAGCAGCTCGACAGGGACTAACACTGAAGCTTTCTTT. Translating it yields CASSSTGTNTEAFF. The variable domain in full, with the rest retrieved from reference TRBV5-1 and TRBJ1-1, is KAGVTQTPRYLIKTRGQQVTLSCSPISGHRSVSWYQQTPGQGLQFLFEYFSETQRNKGNFPGRFSGRQFSNSRSEMNVSTLELGDSALYLCASSSTGTNTEAFFGQGTRLTVV.

This chain connects TRBV5-4 to TRBJ2-7, with TRBD2 matching over 8 bases. This CDR3 contains 18 residues. Germline V lookup: CDR1 SGHNT, CDR2 YYREEE (reference sequence). V trimming: 2 bases; J trimming: 6 bases; junction bases outside the gene matches: 19. For the CDR3, the DNA is TGTGCCAGCAGCTTTACTCGGAGCGGGTTAAATGCGGGGGGCGAGCAGTACTTC. Protein sequence: CASSFTRSGLNAGGEQYF. Full variable domain (missing parts from reference TRBV5-4 and TRBJ2-7): ETGVTQSPTHLIKTRGQQVTLRCSSQSGHNTVSWYQQALGQGPQFIFQYYREEENGRGNFPPRFSGLQFPNYSSELNVNALELDDSALYLCASSFTRSGLNAGGEQYFGPGTRLTVT.

This chain uses TRBV7-2 with TRBJ2-6, with D possibly matching TRBD2 (5 bases). Germline V gives CDR1 SGHTA, CDR2 FQGNSA. Trimming stripped 5 bases from V and 3 bases from J, with 11 bases between. The CDR3 is 15 residues long. The CDR3 DNA reads TGTGCCAGCAGCCCGAGCGGTGGTGGGGCCAACGTCCTGACTTTC. Its translation: CASSPSGGGANVLTF.

The chain joins TRBV7-6 to TRBJ2-5, with 11 nucleotides matching TRBD2. Trimming cost V 5 bases and J 4 bases; bases outside gene matches: 6. The CDR3 length is 15 residues. Germline CDR1 reads SGHVS; CDR2 reads FNYEAQ. The CDR3 sequence: CASSIPSGGLETQYF. DNA for the CDR3: TGTGCCAGCAGCATCCCTAGCGGGGGGCTAGAGACCCAGTACTTC.

This chain links TRBV7-2 with TRBJ2-4; D perhaps matches TRBD1 (6 bases). The CDR3 covers 13 residues. Trimming left V 5 bases short and J 7 bases short, with 12 bases between. From germline, CDR1 is SGHTA and CDR2 FQGNSA. CDR3 region: CASSTGTINIQYF. In DNA, the CDR3 is TGTGCCAGCAGCACCGGGACAATTAACATTCAGTACTTC.

The genes are TRBV5-6 and TRBJ1-4; 7 positions match TRBD1. The CDR3 sequence is 15 residues long. The junction had 7 bases not matched to a gene; V was cut back by 1 base and J by 7 bases. Germline V lookup: CDR1 SGHDT, CDR2 YYEEEE. The CDR3 DNA reads as TGTGCCAGCAGCTTGACTAAGGGGGCTGGTGAAAAACTGTTTTTT. Its protein product is CASSLTKGAGEKLFF.